The subject of this entry is one T cell receptor beta chain. Negatively enriched CD4+ T cells were divided by CD45RA into naive and memory. Assay used: immunoSEQ multiplex PCR; TCRdb lists only in-frame clones, some missing. The sample yields about 960,000 clones, approximately 80% seen once. The source of the sample is a study of shared clonotypes between healthy human individuals. Germline-derived CDR1 and CDR2 are SGDLS and YYNGEE. V dropped 0 bases and J dropped 5 bases, with 20 bases sitting between them. The CDR3 is 18 amino acids. J is TRBJ2-2 and V is TRBV9; D is undetermined. This clonotype originated in a young man in good health. Sequencing was performed on memory CD4+ T cells sorted from blood. Subset: CD45RA-negative fraction. The DNA of the CDR3 is TGTGCCAGCAGCGTAGAAAGTGAAATCCCTGGTAATACCGGGGAGCTGTTTTTT. This gives the protein CASSVESEIPGNTGELFF.